Listed here is a single T cell receptor beta chain. There is no known antigen for this receptor. One base away there is no much larger clone; base qualities are not given. Relative to germline, V is 2 bases shorter and J is 5 bases shorter, with 9 bases between their ends. CDR1 and CDR2 are read off the germline V gene as MNHEY and SVGAGI. The CDR3, from cysteine to phenylalanine, totals 13 residues. Only the CDR3 portion is preserved as DNA: 39 bases, with reading frame beginning at the first base. The Qiagen DNeasy kit was used to extract genomic DNA from unsorted PBMCs and from the negatively selected CD4+ and CD8+ fractions. Amplification of TCR beta CDR3 regions was done by immunoSEQ multiplex PCR with primers that anneal to V and J segments. A synthetic immune receptor repertoire was used to minimize amplification bias, and remaining bias was computationally removed after sequencing. The authors' analysis ran thus. Repertoire diversity was quantified as the Shannon entropy index using custom Python scripts. Unsorted, CD4+ and CD8+ repertoires were analyzed separately, except in combined analyses where CD4+ and CD8+ sequences were merged in silico. Clonal expansion was defined as at least a 2-fold frequency increase after treatment relative to C1D1, with a pseudocount of 0.5 for undetected baseline clones. Singleton clones were defined as clones with 0 or 1 copy at C1D1, and non-singleton clones were defined as clones with 2 or more copies. Clones expanded in unsorted samples were assigned a CD4+, CD8+ or unknown annotation through matching of protein sequences in sorted samples from the same patient. Diversity changes from C1D1 to C4D1 were tested in paired samples using Wilcoxon tests. Drawn from immuneACCESS, this table holds only the in-frame rearrangements with V and J called that TCRdb kept. Clones are partly lost; checked studies trace under half to an unresolved V gene and leave the rest unexplained. V, J and clone size are taken as reported in that table, and D and trimming were inferred from the DNA itself. Counted in this sample were around 35,000 clones; around 68% of them appeared once. Under 4.5% of the sample is taken by the ten largest.

What the time point label conveys for this sample: cycle 4 day 1 (C4D1), after less than 7 weeks of nivolumab. Relapse after autologous stem cell transplantation had occurred in all trial patients, and cohorts A, B and C were distinguished by prior brentuximab vedotin exposure. The trial cohort was composed of 56 patients with relapsed/refractory classical Hodgkin lymphoma, for whom complete response, partial response or progressive disease was recorded as best overall response. Single-agent nivolumab was administered to trial patients in the multi-cohort phase II CheckMate 205 trial. An independent review committee assessed best overall response using the 2007 International Working Group response criteria. Trial PBMCs were collected just before the start of nivolumab (C1D1) and during therapy at cycle 2 day 1 and cycle 4 day 1. After peripheral blood was drawn into 8 mL Vacutainer Cell Preparation Tubes, PBMCs were isolated by centrifugation and then cryopreserved.

The sample is drawn from a study of PD-1 blockade in classical Hodgkin lymphoma (dated by TCRdb to 2019 to 2021). At the level of the whole study: Nivolumab dosing was 3 mg/kg intravenously every 2 weeks, continuing until either disease progression or unacceptable toxicity. The study used TCR beta sequencing and CyTOF to define a peripheral blood immune signature of response to PD-1 blockade in classical Hodgkin lymphoma. Findings and caveats that apply to the study as a whole: A significant rise by C4D1 was seen in CD4+ but not CD8+ TCR diversity (p=0.0027 vs p=0.16), with the rise being most apparent in complete responders (p=0.02). Patients starting nivolumab less than 1 year after ASCT had lower diversity and were excluded from later analyses to avoid confounding by immune reconstitution. Newly diagnosed patients were reported to have lower baseline TCR diversity than healthy donors, and relapsed/refractory patients were reported to have lower baseline TCR diversity still. Only a single clinical trial cohort was studied, and what caused the repertoire differences, possibly disease activity or prior therapy, remained undefined. Trial patients with a complete response had baseline diversity similar to that of newly diagnosed patients, while partial responders and progressors had significantly lower diversity.

The receptor chain draws on TRBV6-5 and TRBJ1-2; a confident D gene designation cannot be given. This material consisted of peripheral blood mononuclear cells (PBMCs), taken before the fourth cycle of nivolumab. The sequence derives from a human donor with classical Hodgkin lymphoma. The DNA sequence is given as TGTGCCAGCAGTTACGTGGGGTTTTATGGCTACACCTTC. Translated, it gives CASSYVGFYGYTF.